These T cell receptor beta chains were read from a single sample in a study of patients and donors after allogeneic stem cell transplantation. TCRdb used MiXCR to reprocess the RT-PCR reads, holding one entry per CDR3 protein. This table holds more than 850,000 distinct CDR3 sequences, 18% found once. The sequenced material came from blood, either unsorted or a sorted T cell fraction (not recorded which). The receptors shown here come from a human donor who was either an allogeneic HSCT recipient or a stem cell or donor lymphocyte infusion donor (not recorded which). It is not recorded whose cells these are; they may come from a transplant donor. The conserved cysteine and the conserved F or W are not part of the CDR3 here. Expanded clones are given a class, and other clones once, few, many or no size at all.

v_call	j_call	clone_size	cdr3_aa
TRBV9	TRBJ2-1	-	ASSPEGLEGYNEQF
TRBV12-3/TRBV12-4	TRBJ2-7	many	ASSPSRGDGQY
TRBV24-1	TRBJ1-1	-	AASRGTNTEAF
TRBV12-5	TRBJ2-2	-	ASTDGTGELF
TRBV20-1	TRBJ2-7	few	SARGTSVTYEQY
TRBV28	TRBJ2-1	few	AAARSSYNEQF
TRBV5-1	TRBJ2-7	many	ASSYGGLAVNEQY
TRBV7-2	TRBJ2-3	-	ASSVSGVTDTQY
TRBV7-3	TRBJ2-1	-	ASSLNGGATGSHEQF
TRBV4-3	TRBJ2-3	-	ASSQDLRAGGATDTQY
TRBV27	TRBJ2-1	-	ASSRDKQYSSYNEQF
TRBV30	TRBJ1-1	few	AWDRSNTEAF
TRBV12-3/TRBV12-4	TRBJ2-2	few	ASIRTSGGQGSGELF
TRBV27	TRBJ1-5	-	ASSFVPGDNQPQH
TRBV4-1	TRBJ2-3	few	ASSQVRVSDTQY
TRBV12-3/TRBV12-4	TRBJ1-5	-	ASTNRGDQPQH
TRBV7-9	TRBJ2-7	few	ASSFTGSPTEQY
TRBV24-1	TRBJ2-2	-	ATSDLRGGGRTGELF
TRBV15	TRBJ2-7	few	ATSRVTSGSQQY
TRBV6-5	TRBJ1-1	few	ASRGVYTEAF
TRBV3-1	TRBJ2-5	-	ASSQTTPLSQETQY
TRBV12-3/TRBV12-4	TRBJ2-7	few	ASSRRLGIYEQY
TRBV6-1	TRBJ2-2	few	ASIDASGRRAGELF
TRBV7-9	TRBJ2-1	few	ASSLGLSRHNEQF
TRBV4-3	TRBJ2-7	-	ASSQDDRGSYEQY
TRBV10-3	TRBJ2-5	many	AISEPTRASETQY
TRBV12-3/TRBV12-4	TRBJ2-3	few	ASSPAPGTDTQY
TRBV12-3/TRBV12-4	TRBJ2-7	-	ASSLSSQGVGEQY
TRBV12-3/TRBV12-4	TRBJ2-2	few	ASSFSGTMSAGELF